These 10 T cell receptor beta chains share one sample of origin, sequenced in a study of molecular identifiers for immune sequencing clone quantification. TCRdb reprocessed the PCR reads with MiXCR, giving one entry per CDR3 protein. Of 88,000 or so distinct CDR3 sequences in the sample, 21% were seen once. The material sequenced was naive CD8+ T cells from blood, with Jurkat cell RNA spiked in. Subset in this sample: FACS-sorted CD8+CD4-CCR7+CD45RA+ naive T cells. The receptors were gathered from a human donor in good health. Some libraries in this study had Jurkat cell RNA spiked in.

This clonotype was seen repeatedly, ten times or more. This chain's CDR3 is CASSFPGQGGLAHYEQYF. The CDR3 DNA follows: TGTGCCAGCAGCTTTCCGGGACAGGGGGGCCTGGCTCACTACGAGCAGTACTTC. The V call is TRBV7-8, the J call TRBJ2-7; 11 positions agree with TRBD1. This CDR3 has 18 amino acids. The V segment lost 3 bases and the J segment 3 bases; nucleotides outside the gene matches: 13. Germline V gives CDR1 SGHVS, CDR2 FQNEAQ.

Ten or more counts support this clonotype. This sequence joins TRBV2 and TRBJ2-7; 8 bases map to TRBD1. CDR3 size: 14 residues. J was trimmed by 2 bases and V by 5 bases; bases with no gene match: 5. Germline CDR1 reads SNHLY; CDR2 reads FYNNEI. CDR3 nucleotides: TGTGCCAGCAGTCCGGGACAGGCGGCCTACGAGCAGTACTTC. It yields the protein CASSPGQAAYEQYF. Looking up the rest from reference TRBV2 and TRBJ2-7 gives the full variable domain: EPEVTQTPSHQVTQMGQEVILRCVPISNHLYFYWYRQILGQKVEFLVSFYNNEISEKSEIFDDQFSVERPDGSNFTLKIRSTKLEDSAMYFCASSPGQAAYEQYFGPGTRLTVT.

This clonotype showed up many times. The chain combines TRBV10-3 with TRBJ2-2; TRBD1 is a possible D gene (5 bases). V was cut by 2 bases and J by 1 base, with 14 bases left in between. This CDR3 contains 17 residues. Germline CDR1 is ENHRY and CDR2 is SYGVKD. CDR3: CAISEEVGHLNTGELFF. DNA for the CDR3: TGTGCCATCAGTGAGGAGGTTGGACACTTGAACACCGGGGAGCTGTTTTTT.

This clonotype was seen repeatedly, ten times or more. This chain's CDR3 is CASSITGGRTSGANVLTF. CDR3 nucleotide sequence: TGTGCCAGTAGTATAACTGGCGGACGAACCTCTGGGGCCAACGTCCTGACTTTC. The rearrangement uses TRBV19 and TRBJ2-6; no reliable D call. V dropped 2 bases and J dropped 0 bases, with 14 bases sitting between them. The germline gives CDR1 LNHDA, CDR2 SQIVND (reference sequence). The CDR3 totals 18 residues.

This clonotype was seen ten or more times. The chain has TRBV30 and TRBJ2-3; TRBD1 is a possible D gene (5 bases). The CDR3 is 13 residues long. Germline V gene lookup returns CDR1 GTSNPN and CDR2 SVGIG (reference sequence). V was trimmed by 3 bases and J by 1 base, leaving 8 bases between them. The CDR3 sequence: CAWRDMGTDTQYF. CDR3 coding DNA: TGTGCCTGGAGGGACATGGGCACAGATACGCAGTATTTT. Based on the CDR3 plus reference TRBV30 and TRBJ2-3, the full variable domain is SQTIHQWPATLVQPVGSPLSLECTVEGTSNPNLYWYRQAAGRGLQLLFYSVGIGQISSEVPQNLSASRPQDRQFILSSKKLLLSDSGFYLCAWRDMGTDTQYFGPGTRLTVL.

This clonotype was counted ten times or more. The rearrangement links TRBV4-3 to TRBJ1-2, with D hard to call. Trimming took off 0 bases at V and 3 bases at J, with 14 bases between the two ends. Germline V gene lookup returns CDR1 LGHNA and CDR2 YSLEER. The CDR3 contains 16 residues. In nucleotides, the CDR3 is TGCGCCAGCAGCCAAGATAACAGACCAAGTGACTATGGCTACACCTTC. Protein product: CASSQDNRPSDYGYTF.

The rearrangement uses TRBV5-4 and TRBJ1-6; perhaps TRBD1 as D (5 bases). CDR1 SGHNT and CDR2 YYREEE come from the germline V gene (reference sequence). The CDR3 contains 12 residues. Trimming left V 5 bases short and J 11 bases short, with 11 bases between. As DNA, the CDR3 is TGTGCCAGCAGTCAGGGAGGGCCACCCCTCCACTTT. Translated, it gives CASSQGGPPLHF.

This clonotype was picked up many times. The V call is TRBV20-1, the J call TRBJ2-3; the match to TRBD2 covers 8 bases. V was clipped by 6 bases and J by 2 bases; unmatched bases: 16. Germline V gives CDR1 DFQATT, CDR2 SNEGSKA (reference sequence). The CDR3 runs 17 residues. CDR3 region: CSAQPPTSGQFTDTQYF. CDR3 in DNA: TGCAGTGCCCAACCGCCTACTAGCGGCCAATTCACAGATACGCAGTATTTT.

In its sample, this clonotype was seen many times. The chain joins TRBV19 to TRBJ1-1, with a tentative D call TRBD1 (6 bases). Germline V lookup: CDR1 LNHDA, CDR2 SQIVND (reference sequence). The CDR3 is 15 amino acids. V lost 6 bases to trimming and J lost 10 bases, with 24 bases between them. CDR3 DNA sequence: TGTGCCAGTAGCACATCGATGACAGGATTAGGAGGAGCTTTCTTT. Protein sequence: CASSTSMTGLGGAFF.

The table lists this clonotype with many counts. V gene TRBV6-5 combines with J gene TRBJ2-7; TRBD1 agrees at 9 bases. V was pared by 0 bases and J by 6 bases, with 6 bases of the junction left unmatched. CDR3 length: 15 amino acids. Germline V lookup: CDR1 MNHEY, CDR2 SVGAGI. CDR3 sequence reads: CASSYSRDRVPEQYF. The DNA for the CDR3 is TGTGCCAGCAGTTACTCCCGGGACAGGGTACCCGAGCAGTACTTC.